This TCR beta chain was identified during a study of blood T cell repertoires in COVID-19. V was pared by 4 bases and J by 6 bases, with 5 bases of the junction left unmatched. The CDR3 consists of 13 residues. Germline V gene sequence: CDR1 LGHDT, CDR2 YNNKEL (reference sequence). How the authors handled the data: Amplification of reference gene primers was used by the study to estimate nucleated cell counts. TCRdb's table, derived via immunoSEQ multiplex PCR, lists solely in-frame clones and lacks some. V and J calls and clone size come straight from that table; D and trimming were deduced from the DNA. Of around 250,000 clones in the sample, 75% to 90% were seen once. This clone was counted once.

The gene calls are TRBV3-1 (or the pseudogene TRBV3-2) and TRBJ2-7; 8 positions agree with TRBD1. The sequenced sample consisted of peripheral blood. The origin of this receptor is a middle-aged woman who had recovered from COVID-19. CDR3 protein: CASSPRQGIEQYF. CDR3 bases: TGTGCCAGCAGCCCTCGACAGGGGATCGAGCAGTACTTC.